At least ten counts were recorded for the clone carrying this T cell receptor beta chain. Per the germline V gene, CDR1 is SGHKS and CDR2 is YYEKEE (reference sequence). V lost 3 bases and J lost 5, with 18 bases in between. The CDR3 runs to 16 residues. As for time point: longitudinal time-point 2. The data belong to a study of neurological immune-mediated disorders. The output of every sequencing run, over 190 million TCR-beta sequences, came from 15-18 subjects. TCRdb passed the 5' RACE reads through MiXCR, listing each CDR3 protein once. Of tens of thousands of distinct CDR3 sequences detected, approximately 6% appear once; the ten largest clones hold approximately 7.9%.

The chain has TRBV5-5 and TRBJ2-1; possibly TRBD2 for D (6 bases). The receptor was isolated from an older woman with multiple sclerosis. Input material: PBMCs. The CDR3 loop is CASSSREIAANNEQFF. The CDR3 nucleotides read TGTGCCAGCAGCTCCCGTGAGATAGCGGCCAACAATGAGCAGTTCTTC.